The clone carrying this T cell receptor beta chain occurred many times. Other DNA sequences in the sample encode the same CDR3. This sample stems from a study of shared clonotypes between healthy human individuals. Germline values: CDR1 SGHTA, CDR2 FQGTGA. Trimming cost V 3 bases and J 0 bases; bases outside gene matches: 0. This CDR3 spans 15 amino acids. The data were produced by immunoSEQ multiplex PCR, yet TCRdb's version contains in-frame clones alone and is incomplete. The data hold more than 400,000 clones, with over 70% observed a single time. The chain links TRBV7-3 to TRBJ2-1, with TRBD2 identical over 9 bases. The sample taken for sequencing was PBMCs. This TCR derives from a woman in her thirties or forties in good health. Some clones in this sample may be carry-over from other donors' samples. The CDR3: CASSFSGSSYNEQFF. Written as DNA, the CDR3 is TGTGCCAGCAGCTTTAGCGGGAGCTCCTACAATGAGCAGTTCTTC.